This T cell receptor beta chain was retrieved from a study of T cell responses to AZD1222 COVID-19 vaccine. Overall study results and limits: Dominant at 160-218 and 743-854, vaccine-associated CD4 TCRs also spanned spike.

Sequenced by immunoSEQ multiplex PCR; TCRdb stores in-frame clones only, minus some. The sample has approximately 110,000 clones; about 85% are singletons. A word on this clone: Antigen specificity is unknown.

The ends were cut back, 4 bases at V and 3 bases at J, with 13 bases in the middle. The CDR3 length is 14 residues. Germline-derived CDR1 and CDR2 are SGHNT and YYREEE (reference sequence). Here the sequenced sample was peripheral blood, taken on day 0 of AZD1222 vaccination. The chain combines TRBV5-4 with TRBJ1-2; D uncertain. The sequence came from an adult in good health. Here the CDR3 reads CASSMEVAHYGYTF. CDR3 coding DNA: TGTGCCAGCAGCATGGAGGTTGCTCACTATGGCTACACCTTC. Full variable domain (missing parts from reference TRBV5-4 and TRBJ1-2): ETGVTQSPTHLIKTRGQQVTLRCSSQSGHNTVSWYQQALGQGPQFIFQYYREEENGRGNFPPRFSGLQFPNYSSELNVNALELDDSALYLCASSMEVAHYGYTFGSGTRLTVV.